This is a list of T cell receptor beta chains from one sample in a study of blood T cell repertoires in COVID-19. The assay was immunoSEQ multiplex PCR, and TCRdb's table has in-frame clones only and misses some. The data show about 180,000 clones, roughly 85% seen once. Sequencing was carried out using PBMCs or T cells enriched from blood (not recorded which). Receptor source: a woman younger than 30 who had recovered from COVID-19. Each CDR3 is given with its conserved first and last residue. D genes are given only for firm matches. Expanded clones get a size class; other rows say once, few or many, or leave the size out.

V gene,J gene,D gene,clone size,CDR3 protein,CDR3 DNA
TRBV25-1,TRBJ1-1,TRBD1,NA,CASSGDRGTNTEAFF,TGTGCCAGCAGTGGCGACAGGGGGACGAACACTGAAGCTTTCTTT
TRBV7-9,TRBJ1-1,TRBD1,once,CASSAILPGQRLENTEAFF,TGTGCCAGCAGCGCCATCCTGCCGGGACAGAGACTTGAGAACACTGAAGCTTTCTTT
TRBV21-1,TRBJ1-2,NA,NA,CASSAGGGGYGYTF,TGTGCCAGCAGCGCCGGGGGGGGCGGCTATGGCTACACCTTC
TRBV6-5,TRBJ1-4,TRBD1,NA,CASSRDRIGEKLFF,TGTGCCAGCAGCCGGGACAGGATAGGAGAAAAACTGTTTTTT
TRBV11-3,TRBJ2-1,NA,NA,CASSFSSSTEQFF,TGTGCCAGCAGCTTTTCCTCAAGCACTGAGCAGTTCTTC
TRBV5-5,TRBJ1-5,TRBD1,NA,CASSVGGTGDQPQHF,TGTGCCAGCAGCGTCGGGGGGACAGGGGATCAGCCCCAGCATTTT
TRBV28,TRBJ2-2,TRBD2,NA,CASRTSGRTGELFF,TGTGCCTCACGGACTAGCGGGAGGACCGGGGAGCTGTTTTTT
TRBV7-2,TRBJ2-3,NA,NA,CASSFGGLAPYTDTQYF,TGTGCCAGCAGCTTCGGCGGGCTGGCGCCCTACACAGATACGCAGTATTTT
TRBV7-9,TRBJ1-1,TRBD1,NA,CASSPSAGGARRTEAFF,TGTGCCAGCAGCCCCTCCGCAGGGGGCGCGAGGAGGACTGAAGCTTTCTTT
TRBV28,TRBJ2-7,NA,many,CATAREVTYEQYF,TGTGCCACCGCGAGGGAAGTGACCTACGAGCAGTACTTC
TRBV14,TRBJ1-1,TRBD1,NA,CASSPFLDRVGTEAFF,TGTGCCAGCAGCCCCTTCCTGGACAGGGTCGGGACTGAAGCTTTCTTT
TRBV6-2/TRBV6-3,TRBJ2-3,NA,NA,CASSYAETTDTQYF,TGTGCCAGCAGTTACGCGGAGACCACAGATACGCAGTATTTT
TRBV19,TRBJ2-5,NA,NA,CASSLTGLETQYF,TGTGCCAGTAGCCTAACAGGGTTGGAGACCCAGTACTTC
TRBV19,TRBJ1-1,NA,NA,CASSMTGGTFPGTEAFF,TGTGCCAGTAGTATGACGGGGGGGACGTTCCCGGGCACTGAAGCTTTCTTT
TRBV10-2,TRBJ2-7,NA,NA,CASSEYRVYEQYF,TGCGCCAGCAGTGAGTACAGGGTCTACGAGCAGTACTTC
TRBV14,TRBJ1-2,TRBD1,NA,CASSQDRGGAGGYTF,TGTGCCAGCAGCCAAGATAGAGGGGGCGCAGGTGGCTACACCTTC
TRBV18,TRBJ2-7,TRBD1,once,CASSPGRDRVDEQYF,TGTGCCAGCTCACCAGGGCGGGACAGGGTAGACGAGCAGTACTTC
TRBV7-6,TRBJ2-7,TRBD1,NA,CASSPRTGREQYF,TGTGCCAGCAGCCCTAGGACAGGGCGGGAGCAGTACTTC
TRBV28,TRBJ1-6,TRBD1,NA,CASSEGQGYSPLHF,TGTGCCAGCAGTGAGGGACAGGGATATTCACCCCTCCACTTT
TRBV4-2,TRBJ1-5,NA,NA,CASSHSTGSGQPQHF,TGTGCCAGCAGCCATAGTACAGGGTCAGGTCAGCCCCAGCATTTT
TRBV19,TRBJ1-1,NA,NA,CASSSQADTEAFF,TGTGCCAGTAGTAGCCAGGCCGACACTGAAGCTTTCTTT
TRBV27,TRBJ2-1,TRBD2,NA,CASSRGTSNEQFF,TGTGCCAGCAGCCGAGGGACTAGCAATGAGCAGTTCTTC
TRBV5-8,TRBJ1-4,TRBD1,NA,CASSPGTGLDAEKLFF,TGTGCCAGCAGCCCAGGGACAGGGTTAGACGCTGAAAAACTGTTTTTT
TRBV28,TRBJ1-2,NA,few,CASSPTAPKGYTF,TGTGCCAGCAGTCCGACAGCGCCCAAAGGCTACACCTTC
TRBV5-1,TRBJ1-2,NA,few,CASSPTDPNYGYTF,TGCGCCAGCAGCCCTACAGACCCTAACTATGGCTACACCTTC
TRBV5-1,TRBJ2-7,TRBD1,once,CASSRDRDEQYF,TGCGCCAGCAGCCGGGACAGGGACGAGCAGTACTTC
TRBV11-2,TRBJ2-7,TRBD2,NA,CASSYGGSYEQYF,TGTGCCAGCAGCTACGGGGGGAGCTACGAGCAGTACTTC
TRBV2,TRBJ2-2,NA,NA,CASRPWTGDTGELFF,TGTGCCAGCAGACCATGGACGGGGGACACCGGGGAGCTGTTTTTT
TRBV15,TRBJ2-2,NA,NA,CATSRDIDTGELFF,TGTGCCACCAGCAGAGATATTGACACCGGGGAGCTGTTTTTT
TRBV19,TRBJ2-1,NA,NA,CASSPRLGFSSYNEQFF,TGTGCCAGTAGTCCCCGACTAGGATTTAGCTCCTACAATGAGCAGTTCTTC
TRBV19,TRBJ1-2,TRBD1,NA,CASSIPRTGHGYTF,TGTGCCAGTAGTATCCCCCGGACAGGACATGGCTACACCTTC
TRBV19,TRBJ1-1,NA,NA,CASSPPGAEAFF,TGTGCCAGTAGTCCTCCAGGGGCTGAAGCTTTCTTT
TRBV6-1,TRBJ1-2,TRBD1,NA,CASSEAPGTGSGYTF,TGTGCCAGCAGTGAAGCGCCGGGGACAGGGTCCGGCTACACCTTC
TRBV7-9,TRBJ1-1,NA,NA,CASTPLNTEAFF,TGTGCCAGCACCCCATTGAACACTGAAGCTTTCTTT
TRBV11-3,TRBJ2-1,TRBD2,NA,CASSRGLAGSPYNEQFF,TGTGCCAGCAGCCGGGGACTAGCGGGGAGCCCTTACAATGAGCAGTTCTTC
TRBV7-2,TRBJ2-7,TRBD1,NA,CASSSHGQGQQYF,TGTGCCAGCAGCTCCCACGGACAGGGGCAGCAGTACTTC
TRBV7-3,TRBJ2-7,TRBD2,NA,CASSPSAGPSFEQYF,TGTGCCAGCAGCCCCTCAGCGGGACCTTCTTTCGAGCAGTACTTC
TRBV2,TRBJ2-7,TRBD2,once,CASSRTSGSLEQYF,TGTGCCAGCAGCAGGACTAGCGGTAGCCTTGAGCAGTACTTC
TRBV18,TRBJ2-3,TRBD1,NA,CASSPPGAQGMSQYF,TGTGCCAGCTCACCACCGGGGGCACAGGGGATGTCGCAGTATTTT
TRBV19,TRBJ1-2,NA,NA,CASTTQLPNYGYTF,TGTGCCAGTACTACCCAACTCCCTAACTATGGCTACACCTTC
TRBV7-8,TRBJ2-5,TRBD2,NA,CASSSSGTTQETQYF,TGTGCCAGCAGTTCTTCCGGGACTACCCAAGAGACCCAGTACTTC
TRBV7-2,TRBJ2-7,TRBD1,once,CASSPGTGYPYEQYF,TGTGCCAGCAGCCCCGGGACAGGGTATCCCTACGAGCAGTACTTC
TRBV18,TRBJ2-2,NA,few,CASSPTPVSGATGELFF,TGTGCCAGCTCACCAACTCCTGTGTCAGGGGCGACCGGGGAGCTGTTTTTT
TRBV18,TRBJ1-1,NA,NA,CASSRSTGNTEAFF,TGTGCCAGCTCACGATCTACAGGGAATACTGAAGCTTTCTTT